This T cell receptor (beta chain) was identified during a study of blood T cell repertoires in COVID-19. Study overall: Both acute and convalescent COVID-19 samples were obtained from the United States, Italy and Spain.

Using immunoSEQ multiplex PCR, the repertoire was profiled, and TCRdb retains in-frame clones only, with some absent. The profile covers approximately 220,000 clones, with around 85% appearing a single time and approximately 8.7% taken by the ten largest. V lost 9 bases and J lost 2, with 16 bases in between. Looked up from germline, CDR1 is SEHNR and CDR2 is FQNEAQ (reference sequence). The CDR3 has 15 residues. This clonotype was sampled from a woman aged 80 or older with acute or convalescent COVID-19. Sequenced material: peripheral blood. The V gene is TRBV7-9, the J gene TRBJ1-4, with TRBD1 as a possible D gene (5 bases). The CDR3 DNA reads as TGTGCCAGTGGGGAAACAGGTTCTACTAATGAAAAACTGTTTTTT. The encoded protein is CASGETGSTNEKLFF.